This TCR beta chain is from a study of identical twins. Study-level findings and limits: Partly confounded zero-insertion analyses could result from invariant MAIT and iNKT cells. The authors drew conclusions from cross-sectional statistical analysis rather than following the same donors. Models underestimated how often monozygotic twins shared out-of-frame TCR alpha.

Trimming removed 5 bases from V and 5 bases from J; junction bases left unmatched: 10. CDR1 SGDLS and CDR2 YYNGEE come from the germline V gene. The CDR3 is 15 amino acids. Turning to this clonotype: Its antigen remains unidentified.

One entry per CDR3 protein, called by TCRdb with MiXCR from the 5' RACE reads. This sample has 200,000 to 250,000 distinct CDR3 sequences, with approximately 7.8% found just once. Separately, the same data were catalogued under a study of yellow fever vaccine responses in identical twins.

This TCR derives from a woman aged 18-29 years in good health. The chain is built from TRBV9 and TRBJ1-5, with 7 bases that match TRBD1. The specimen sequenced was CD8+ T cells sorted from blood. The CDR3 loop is CASSAQGLWDQPQHF. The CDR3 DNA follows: TGTGCCAGCAGTGCACAGGGGTTGTGGGATCAGCCCCAGCATTTT.